The next 30 T cell receptor beta chains were all read from a single sample in a study of blood T cell repertoires in COVID-19. Measured with immunoSEQ multiplex PCR; TCRdb has only the in-frame clones, and not every one. Of about 260,000 clones detected, about 86% appear once; the ten largest clones hold approximately 4%. Sequencing input: peripheral blood. These receptors came from a man aged 18-30 years with active or convalescent COVID-19.

The genes are TRBV6-5 and TRBJ2-7, with D maybe TRBD1 (5 bases). This CDR3 has 15 residues. Trimming stripped 0 bases from V and 7 bases from J, with 16 bases between. CDR1 and CDR2 from the germline V gene are MNHEY and SVGAGI. The CDR3 nucleotides read TGTGCCAGCAGTTACTCGGGCCAGGGCCTTCAGGAGCAGTACTTC. Translating it yields CASSYSGQGLQEQYF.

The rearrangement links TRBV12-3 or TRBV12-4 to TRBJ1-5, with D uncertain. V lost 0 bases, J lost 3 bases, and 3 bases lay in between. CDR3 length: 13 residues. The CDR3 spells CASSLAYNQPQHF. CDR3 nucleotides: TGTGCCAGCAGTTTAGCTTACAATCAGCCCCAGCATTTT.

This sequence joins TRBV30 and TRBJ1-3, with D unclear. Trimming shortened V by 4 bases and J by 6 bases, and 10 bases separated the two germline ends. This CDR3 contains 12 residues. The germline V gene encodes CDR1 GTSNPN and CDR2 SVGIG (reference sequence). In DNA, the CDR3 is TGTGCCTGGATGACTCGTAAAAACACCATATATTTT. Its protein is CAWMTRKNTIYF.

The chain has TRBV6-5 and TRBJ2-7; perhaps TRBD1 as D (6 bases). The germline V gene has CDR1 MNHEY and CDR2 SVGAGI. Trimming removed 6 bases at V and 2 bases at J, with 17 bases between. The CDR3 sequence is 15 residues long. The CDR3 region is CASRYRDTRTYEQYF. The CDR3 bases are TGTGCCAGCAGGTACCGGGACACCCGGACCTACGAGCAGTACTTC.

This clone was seen a handful of times. The chain uses TRBV18 and TRBJ2-7; 8 nucleotides align to TRBD1. This CDR3 region has 14 residues. Germline loops: CDR1 KGHSH, CDR2 LQKENI. After removal of 4 bases from V and 6 bases from J, the junction contained 8 bases not matched to a gene. The CDR3 protein is CASSLETGAGEQYF. DNA for the CDR3: TGTGCCAGCTCACTAGAGACAGGGGCTGGCGAGCAGTACTTC.

The chain is built from TRBV7-9 and TRBJ2-7; TRBD1 aligns across 8 bases. This CDR3 region has 16 residues. With V trimmed by 4 bases and J by 0 bases, 8 bases remained unmatched. CDR1 is SEHNR and CDR2 is FQNEAQ in the germline V gene (reference sequence). In nucleotides, the CDR3 is TGTGCCAGCAGCTCCACCTCCGGGACAGGCTCCTACGAGCAGTACTTC. This gives the protein CASSSTSGTGSYEQYF.

The chain joins TRBV7-2 to TRBJ2-1; 7 nucleotides agree with TRBD2. This CDR3 is 16 amino acids long. Germline CDR1 SGHTA, CDR2 FQGNSA. Trimming removed 1 base from V and 0 bases from J; junction bases left unmatched: 3. In DNA, the CDR3 is TGTGCCAGCAGCTTAGTGGGAGGGCCCTCCTACAATGAGCAGTTCTTC. Protein: CASSLVGGPSYNEQFF.

V is TRBV4-3 and J is TRBJ1-3, with 7 bases that match TRBD1. V lost 0 bases and J lost 6; bases outside the gene matches: 11. Germline V lookup: CDR1 LGHNA, CDR2 YSLEER. The CDR3 consists of 17 residues. In nucleotides, the CDR3 is TGCGCCAGCAGCCAAGATTCGACGGCAGGGGGACTAAACACCATATATTTT. Protein: CASSQDSTAGGLNTIYF.

The genes are TRBV5-1 and TRBJ2-6; 9 nucleotides match TRBD1. The germline CDR1 and CDR2 sequences are SGHRS and YFSETQ. The CDR3 consists of 17 residues. J gave up 4 bases and V 7 bases, and 12 bases lay outside the gene matches. The chain's CDR3 is CASGTTGGGTGANVLTF. The CDR3 coding sequence is TGCGCCAGCGGGACGACAGGGGGAGGGACAGGGGCCAACGTCCTGACTTTC.

This clone has only a few counts. The chain is built from TRBV7-9 and TRBJ2-3, with D maybe TRBD2 (6 bases). V lost 0 bases and J lost 2, with 15 bases in between. The germline V gene has CDR1 SEHNR and CDR2 FQNEAQ (reference sequence). The CDR3 extends over 17 amino acids. In nucleotides, the CDR3 is TGTGCCAGCAGCTTAGCGGAAACGGCGGGGCCCACAGATACGCAGTATTTT. It codes for CASSLAETAGPTDTQYF.

The chain couples TRBV28 to TRBJ2-1; no clear D gene. The germline gives CDR1 MDHEN, CDR2 SYDVKM. The V and J ends lost 6 bases and 10 bases respectively, with 7 bases between them. The CDR3 covers 10 residues. Here the CDR3 reads CASSHSEQFF. CDR3 in DNA: TGTGCCAGCAGCCATTCCGAGCAGTTCTTC.

The CDR3 sequence is CASSRGQVLSGNTIYF. Written as DNA, the CDR3 is TGCGCCAGCAGCCGGGGACAGGTCTTGTCTGGAAACACCATATATTTT. The chain recombines TRBV5-1 with TRBJ1-3; TRBD1 matches 8 bases. The CDR3 totals 16 residues. The germline CDR1 and CDR2 sequences are SGHRS and YFSETQ. V was pared by 4 bases and J by 1 base, with 7 bases of the junction left unmatched.

J is TRBJ2-3 and V is TRBV6-7, with 8 bases identical to TRBD2. TRBV6-7 is placed among ORFs of uncertain function. There are 13 residues in the CDR3. V lost 6 bases to trimming and J lost 6 bases; unmatched junction nucleotides: 5. DNA of the CDR3: TGTGCCAGCAGCCGGACTAGCAGGGATACGCAGTATTTT. As protein: CASSRTSRDTQYF.

The chain has TRBV5-4 and TRBJ2-5; unclear D gene. Trimming left V 0 bases short and J 5 bases short, with 11 bases between. The CDR3 is 14 residues long. Per germline, CDR1 SGHNT and CDR2 YYREEE (reference sequence). CDR3 DNA: TGTGCCAGCAGCTTGGCACCCAGAAAGGAGACCCAGTACTTC. Translating it yields CASSLAPRKETQYF. Full variable domain (remainder filled in from reference TRBV5-4 and TRBJ2-5): ETGVTQSPTHLIKTRGQQVTLRCSSQSGHNTVSWYQQALGQGPQFIFQYYREEENGRGNFPPRFSGLQFPNYSSELNVNALELDDSALYLCASSLAPRKETQYFGPGTRLLVL.

The J gene is TRBJ1-2, the V gene TRBV18; 7 bases match TRBD1. CDR3 length: 15 amino acids. J lost 5 bases, V lost 3 bases, and 9 bases had no gene match. Germline-derived CDR1 and CDR2 are KGHSH and LQKENI. CDR3 loop: CASSPSQTGRYGYTF. The CDR3 region has the DNA TGTGCCAGCTCACCTAGCCAGACAGGGAGATATGGCTACACCTTC.

The chain combines TRBV7-9 with TRBJ2-3, with TRBD2 matching 7 bases. Germline V gene lookup returns CDR1 SEHNR and CDR2 FQNEAQ (reference sequence). With 5 bases clipped from V and 0 bases from J, the junction kept 11 bases outside the gene matches. This CDR3 is 17 amino acids long. CDR3 nucleotides: TGTGCCAGCAGCCCAAGTACCCTAGCGGTCAGCACAGATACGCAGTATTTT. It encodes CASSPSTLAVSTDTQYF.

The chain joins TRBV30 to TRBJ1-4, with D perhaps matching TRBD1 (6 bases). The V gene lost 1 base and the J gene lost 5 bases, with 11 bases spanning the gap. This CDR3 is 14 amino acids long. Germline V gives CDR1 GTSNPN, CDR2 SVGIG (reference sequence). In nucleotides, the CDR3 is TGTGCCTGGAGTGGATGGGGGCCAAATGAAAAACTGTTTTTT. Translating it yields CAWSGWGPNEKLFF.

The J gene is TRBJ1-1, the V gene TRBV27; TRBD1 matches 9 bases. Losses at the gene ends were 3 bases for V and 5 bases for J; bases not matched to a gene: 4. CDR1 is MNHEY and CDR2 is SMNVEV in the germline V gene (reference sequence). The CDR3 contains 14 residues. CDR3 amino acids: CASSLDRGGTEAFF. As DNA, the CDR3 is TGTGCCAGCAGTTTGGACAGGGGCGGAACTGAAGCTTTCTTT.

The chain employs TRBV4-1 and TRBJ2-2, with D possibly TRBD1 on 6 matching bases. This CDR3 spans 15 amino acids. The germline V gene encodes CDR1 MGHRA and CDR2 YSYEKL. Trimming stripped 5 bases from V and 2 bases from J, with 12 bases between. The CDR3 sequence is CASSFTGTNTGELFF. The CDR3 nucleotides read TGCGCCAGCAGCTTTACAGGGACCAACACCGGGGAGCTGTTTTTT.

J is TRBJ1-6 and V is TRBV7-9; no definite D call. This CDR3 contains 13 residues. CDR1 is SEHNR, CDR2 FQNEAQ, per germline (reference sequence). V was cut by 5 bases and J by 8 bases, with 10 bases left in between. The CDR3 spells CASSRDDYSPLHF. The CDR3 DNA reads as TGTGCCAGCAGCCGCGACGACTATTCACCCCTCCACTTT.

This clone was observed once. The chain links TRBV6-1 to TRBJ1-2; tentatively, D is TRBD1 (6 bases). Trimming took 3 bases from V and 0 from J, leaving 11 bases between them. Looked up from germline, CDR1 is MNHNS and CDR2 is SASEGT. The CDR3 sequence is 15 residues long. The CDR3 spells CASSERQEPNYGYTF. CDR3 in DNA: TGTGCCAGCAGTGAGAGACAGGAGCCTAACTATGGCTACACCTTC.

A note on this clone: In the same sample, other DNA sequences code for this CDR3. The chain is built from TRBV12-3 or TRBV12-4 and TRBJ1-5; maybe TRBD1 (6 bases). This CDR3 has 13 residues. V was clipped by 7 bases and J by 7 bases, with 14 bases between them. CDR3 bases: TGTGCCAGCACCTTAGGGGGGGACCAGCCCCAGCATTTT. Translated: CASTLGGDQPQHF.

The chain combines TRBV11-2 with TRBJ1-1; D is undetermined. This CDR3 comprises 13 residues. Germline assignment: CDR1 SGHAT and CDR2 FQNNGV. V lost 3 bases and J lost 1, with 6 bases in between. Here the CDR3 DNA reads TGTGCCAGCAGCTTTCCGGGGAACACTGAAGCTTTCTTT. Its translation is CASSFPGNTEAFF.

The J gene is TRBJ1-3, the V gene TRBV7-9; a weak D match, TRBD1 (5 bases). There are 13 residues in the CDR3. CDR1 is SEHNR and CDR2 is FQNEAQ in the germline V gene (reference sequence). V gave up 8 bases and J gave up 2 bases, with 10 bases separating them. The CDR3 coding sequence is TGTGCCAGCTCACAGGATCCTGGAAACACCATATATTTT. This translates into CASSQDPGNTIYF.

The V and J genes are TRBV7-3 and TRBJ2-6, with D tentatively TRBD2 (6 bases). CDR3 length: 15 residues. V was cut by 2 bases and J by 2 bases, with 7 bases left in between. CDR1 SGHTA and CDR2 FQGTGA come from the germline V gene. In DNA form, the CDR3 reads TGTGCCAGCAGCTTACCGGGGGCTGGGGCCAACGTCCTGACTTTC. Protein sequence: CASSLPGAGANVLTF.

This chain connects TRBV7-9 to TRBJ2-1; D may be TRBD1 (6 bases). V was clipped by 4 bases and J by 3 bases, with 16 bases between them. The germline V gene has CDR1 SEHNR and CDR2 FQNEAQ (reference sequence). There are 16 residues in the CDR3. CDR3 DNA sequence: TGTGCCAGCAGCTCCTGGAAGGGGGTAGACTACAATGAGCAGTTCTTC. Its translation is CASSSWKGVDYNEQFF.

This sequence joins TRBV7-8 and TRBJ2-1, with 16 bases that match TRBD2. The CDR3 length is 19 residues. Germline lookup yields CDR1 SGHVS and CDR2 FQNEAQ. J was trimmed by 8 bases and V by 5 bases; bases with no gene match: 15. This CDR3 reads CASSRRQGLAGGGSDEQFF. The CDR3, as DNA: TGTGCCAGCAGCCGGAGACAGGGACTAGCGGGAGGGGGATCAGATGAGCAGTTCTTC.

The rearrangement links TRBV10-3 to TRBJ2-6; D gene unclear. V was cut by 7 bases and J by 0 bases, with 7 bases left in between. The CDR3 is 14 residues long. Germline V gives CDR1 ENHRY, CDR2 SYGVKD. CDR3 in amino acids: CAITPISGANVLTF. The CDR3 nucleotides are TGTGCCATCACCCCAATCTCTGGGGCCAACGTCCTGACTTTC.

In its sample, this clone was seen once. The V gene is TRBV5-5, the J gene TRBJ2-7; 8 bases are shared with TRBD1. Germline CDR1 and CDR2: SGHKS and YYEKEE (reference sequence). V lost 4 bases and J lost 7; bases outside the gene matches: 4. CDR3 size: 12 residues. CDR3 residues: CASSPTGDEQYF. As DNA, the CDR3 is TGTGCCAGCAGCCCGACAGGGGATGAGCAGTACTTC.

J is TRBJ2-2 and V is TRBV6-6; D not resolved. Trimming took off 5 bases at V and 0 bases at J, with 16 bases between the two ends. The CDR3 is 17 residues long. Per the germline V gene, CDR1 is MNHNY and CDR2 is SVGAGI (reference sequence). In DNA, the CDR3 is TGTGCCAGCAGTCCACGGATCCTAGTAACGAACACCGGGGAGCTGTTTTTT. Translation gives CASSPRILVTNTGELFF.